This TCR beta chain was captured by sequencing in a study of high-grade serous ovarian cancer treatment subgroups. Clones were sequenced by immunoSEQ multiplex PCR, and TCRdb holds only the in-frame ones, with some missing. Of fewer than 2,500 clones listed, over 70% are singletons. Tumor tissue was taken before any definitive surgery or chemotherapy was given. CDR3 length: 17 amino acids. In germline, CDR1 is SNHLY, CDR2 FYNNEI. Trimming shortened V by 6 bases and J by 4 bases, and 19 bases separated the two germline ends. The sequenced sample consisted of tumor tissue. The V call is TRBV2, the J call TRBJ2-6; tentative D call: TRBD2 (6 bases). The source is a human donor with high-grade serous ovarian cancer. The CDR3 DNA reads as TGTGCCAGCAGCGTCGGGGGTTTCCGTACAGGGGCCAACGTCCTGACTTTC. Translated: CASSVGGFRTGANVLTF.